This note documents a single T cell receptor (beta chain) sequence. This CDR3 is built from 14 residues. Germline lookup yields CDR1 KGHSH and CDR2 LQKENI. The ends were cut back, 6 bases at V and 3 bases at J, with 15 bases in the middle. These data are taken from a study of blood T cell repertoires in COVID-19. Overall study: Collection of acute and convalescent COVID-19 samples took place in the United States, Italy and Spain. Sample material is recorded as cDNA or gDNA derived from T cells, B-cell-depleted T cells, or PBMCs.

In the authors' workflow: Cell counts per sample came from amplifying reference gene primers. Only in-frame clones appear in the TCRdb table, and some are missing; sequencing was by immunoSEQ multiplex PCR. That table furnishes V, J and clone size, whereas the DNA furnished D and trimming. The sample carries about 220,000 clones, 65% to 85% recorded once. The sequencing input was peripheral blood. The receptor was isolated from a woman aged 25 to 39 who had recovered from COVID-19. The J gene is TRBJ2-7, the V gene TRBV18; a possible D gene is TRBD1 (6 bases). The DNA of the CDR3 is TGTGCCAGCTCCCAAGCCGGGACAATCTACGAGCAGTACTTC. It codes for CASSQAGTIYEQYF.